The 30 T cell receptor beta chains below were found in one sample sequenced in a study of technical replicates of blood from several donors. TCRdb's table, derived via immunoSEQ multiplex PCR, lists solely in-frame clones and lacks some. The sample yields approximately 85,000 clones, around 92% seen once. Material for sequencing was T cells isolated from PBMCs. The receptors derive from a human donor in good health.

This chain connects TRBV5-1 to TRBJ2-5, with a possible D match to TRBD1 (6 bases). This CDR3 comprises 16 residues. Germline CDR1 SGHRS, CDR2 YFSETQ. V was cut by 1 base and J by 1 base, with 14 bases left in between. CDR3 sequence: CASSLNREILQETQYF. The CDR3 DNA is TGCGCCAGCAGCTTGAACAGGGAGATCCTCCAAGAGACCCAGTACTTC.

The CDR3 DNA reads TGTGCCAGTCTACCATCGGGGGGAGGCGGTTACTCTGGGGCCAACGTCCTGACTTTC. It translates to CASLPSGGGGYSGANVLTF. V is TRBV27 and J is TRBJ2-6; 7 bases line up with TRBD2. CDR3 length equals 19 residues. V lost 9 bases, J lost 0 bases, and 17 bases stayed unmatched. CDR1 MNHEY and CDR2 SMNVEV come from the germline V gene (reference sequence).

This chain joins TRBV7-2 and TRBJ2-7; TRBD2 might be the D (7 bases). The CDR3 is made up of 15 amino acids. Trimming pared 3 bases from V and 2 bases from J, leaving 14 bases between. From germline, CDR1 is SGHTA and CDR2 FQGNSA. The CDR3 protein is CASSFSGGRAYEQYF. Here the CDR3 DNA reads TGTGCCAGCAGCTTTTCCGGGGGGCGAGCCTACGAGCAGTACTTC.

The chain couples TRBV7-8 to TRBJ2-2, with D tentatively TRBD1 (5 bases). Germline CDR1 SGHVS, CDR2 FQNEAQ. V was trimmed by 2 bases and J by 0 bases, leaving 10 bases between them. This CDR3 contains 16 residues. For the CDR3, the DNA is TGTGCCAGCAGCTTAAGAACAGGCACGAACACCGGGGAGCTGTTTTTT. This codes for CASSLRTGTNTGELFF.

The rearrangement joins TRBV7-2 to TRBJ1-6; a possible D gene is TRBD1 (6 bases). The CDR3 contains 21 residues. The V end was cut by 0 bases, the J end by 0 bases, with 21 bases between. Germline V lookup: CDR1 SGHTA, CDR2 FQGNSA. The CDR3 nucleotides read TGTGCCAGCAGCTTAGCCTCCCCCAGGGGTCCCGAAGGCTCCTATAATTCACCCCTCCACTTT. This codes for CASSLASPRGPEGSYNSPLHF.

The chain has TRBV29-1 and TRBJ1-2; D may be TRBD1 (5 bases). The CDR3 has 13 amino acids. Germline CDR1 and CDR2: SQVTM and ANQGSEA. The germline V and J ends were trimmed by 3 bases and 2 bases, with 10 bases remaining between them. CDR3 residues: CSVELGGNYGYTF. The CDR3, as DNA: TGCAGCGTTGAGCTTGGGGGGAACTATGGCTACACCTTC.

V usage is TRBV7-9 and J usage is TRBJ2-5; maybe TRBD2 (6 bases). V shed 5 bases and J shed 2 bases, with 12 bases lying between them. The germline gives CDR1 SEHNR, CDR2 FQNEAQ (reference sequence). The CDR3 runs 14 residues. In DNA, the CDR3 is TGTGCCAGCAGCCCCGGGACTTTTCAAGAGACCCAGTACTTC. Its translation: CASSPGTFQETQYF.

The chain's CDR3 is CASSSTRQGADGYTF. The CDR3 DNA reads as TGTGCCAGCAGTTCTACCCGACAGGGGGCGGATGGCTACACCTTC. This sequence joins TRBV2 and TRBJ1-2; 10 bases line up with TRBD1. With V trimmed by 5 bases and J by 6 bases, 9 bases remained unmatched. CDR1 and CDR2 from the germline V gene are SNHLY and FYNNEI. This CDR3 has 15 amino acids.

The gene calls are TRBV28 and TRBJ1-1; 7 positions agree with TRBD1. V lost 6 bases to trimming and J lost 3 bases; unmatched junction nucleotides: 7. CDR1 MDHEN and CDR2 SYDVKM come from the germline V gene. The CDR3 is made up of 14 amino acids. The CDR3 sequence is CASSPDRADTEAFF. CDR3 coding DNA: TGTGCCAGCAGCCCCGACAGGGCGGACACTGAAGCTTTCTTT.

This sequence joins TRBV7-9 and TRBJ2-3; D gene uncertain. CDR3 size: 14 residues. The ends were cut back, 1 base at V and 7 bases at J, with 12 bases in the middle. CDR1 is SEHNR, CDR2 FQNEAQ, per germline (reference sequence). The CDR3: CASSLGHLRYTQYF. The CDR3 nucleotides are TGTGCCAGCAGCTTAGGACACCTCCGGTATACGCAGTATTTT.

The chain recombines TRBV6-5 with TRBJ2-3; D might be TRBD2 (5 bases). Germline CDR1 is MNHEY and CDR2 is SVGAGI. CDR3 length: 12 residues. V was clipped by 11 bases and J by 5 bases, with 14 bases between them. The CDR3 DNA is TGTGCCGCACGGGGTCCGGGAGATACGCAGTATTTT. The encoded protein is CAARGPGDTQYF.

V usage is TRBV7-9 and J usage is TRBJ1-2; D is undetermined. Germline V CDR1 and CDR2: SEHNR, FQNEAQ (reference sequence). Trimming removed 4 bases at V and 2 bases at J, with 11 bases between. The CDR3 spans 14 residues. In nucleotides, the CDR3 is TGTGCCAGCAGCTCATGGAGAAAGAACTATGGCTACACCTTC. It yields the protein CASSSWRKNYGYTF.

This clone is a singleton in its sample. The genes are TRBV5-1 and TRBJ1-1; 8 positions agree with TRBD1. Looked up from germline, CDR1 is SGHRS and CDR2 is YFSETQ. After removal of 2 bases from V and 7 bases from J, the junction contained 7 bases not matched to a gene. CDR3 length equals 14 residues. CDR3 protein: CASSLGQGGVEAFF. In DNA form, the CDR3 reads TGCGCCAGCAGCTTAGGACAGGGAGGTGTTGAAGCTTTCTTT. Full variable domain (missing parts from reference TRBV5-1 and TRBJ1-1): KAGVTQTPRYLIKTRGQQVTLSCSPISGHRSVSWYQQTPGQGLQFLFEYFSETQRNKGNFPGRFSGRQFSNSRSEMNVSTLELGDSALYLCASSLGQGGVEAFFGQGTRLTVV.

The rearrangement joins TRBV7-9 to TRBJ1-1; no firm D call. With 6 bases removed from V and 7 bases from J, the gap between germline ends came to 9 bases. This CDR3 contains 11 residues. From germline, CDR1 is SEHNR and CDR2 FQNEAQ (reference sequence). The CDR3: CASRRGGEAFF. The CDR3 DNA is TGTGCCAGCAGGCGGGGTGGTGAAGCTTTCTTT.

The gene calls are TRBV7-8 and TRBJ2-3; D gene uncertain. Trimming left V 10 bases short and J 6 bases short, with 14 bases between. CDR1 is SGHVS and CDR2 is FQNEAQ in the germline V gene. This CDR3 has 12 amino acids. CDR3 protein: CATTGFGDTQYF. For the CDR3, the DNA is TGTGCCACCACCGGGTTCGGCGATACGCAGTATTTT.

This clone occurred once. This chain uses TRBV15 with TRBJ2-1; 12 bases match TRBD2. The V and J ends lost 5 bases and 7 bases, in that order; junction bases with no gene match: 9. The CDR3 sequence is 16 residues long. The V gene's germline CDR1 is LNHNV and CDR2 YYDKDF (reference sequence). This chain's CDR3 is CATSYLRLAGENEQFF. The CDR3 coding sequence is TGTGCCACCAGCTATTTAAGACTAGCGGGAGAAAATGAGCAGTTCTTC.

The chain combines TRBV10-3 with TRBJ1-5; 9 nucleotides match TRBD1. Germline loops: CDR1 ENHRY, CDR2 SYGVKD. The CDR3 has 14 amino acids. V gave up 10 bases and J gave up 7 bases; unmatched junction bases: 11. The CDR3 nucleotides read TGTGCCAGCGGTGGGACAGGGTCTCACCAGCCCCAGCATTTT. This codes for CASGGTGSHQPQHF.

The chain joins TRBV7-2 to TRBJ2-2; 8 bases map to TRBD2. The CDR3 covers 20 residues. With 0 bases clipped from V and 1 base from J, the junction kept 13 bases outside the gene matches. Germline V CDR1 and CDR2: SGHTA, FQGNSA. The CDR3 sequence: CASSLAVLAGATKNTGELFF. The CDR3 region has the DNA TGTGCCAGCAGCTTAGCGGTCCTAGCGGGTGCTACCAAGAACACCGGGGAGCTGTTTTTT.

The chain recombines TRBV7-9 with TRBJ2-7, with a tentative D call TRBD2 (5 bases). Germline V gene lookup returns CDR1 SEHNR and CDR2 FQNEAQ (reference sequence). V gave up 3 bases and J gave up 6 bases, with 12 bases separating them. The CDR3 has 13 residues. The CDR3 protein is CASSLKGAGEQYF. Written as DNA, the CDR3 is TGTGCCAGCAGCTTGAAGGGTGCGGGCGAGCAGTACTTC.

The chain employs TRBV28 and TRBJ2-7; no reliable D call. V was pared by 3 bases and J by 0 bases, with 6 bases between. CDR1 and CDR2 (germline): MDHEN, SYDVKM. The CDR3 covers 13 residues. The CDR3 nucleotides read TGTGCCAGCAGTTTCCATCCCTCCTACGAGCAGTACTTC. Translation gives CASSFHPSYEQYF. Supplemented by reference TRBV28 and TRBJ2-7, the full variable domain reads DVKVTQSSRYLVKRTGEKVFLECVQDMDHENMFWYRQDPGLGLRLIYFSYDVKMKEKGDIPEGYSVSREKKERFSLILESASTNQTSMYLCASSFHPSYEQYFGPGTRLTVT.

The chain uses TRBV19 and TRBJ2-5, with no clear D. The CDR3 runs 16 residues. Trimming took 4 bases from V and 2 from J, leaving 17 bases between them. CDR1 LNHDA and CDR2 SQIVND come from the germline V gene (reference sequence). The CDR3: CASSTYAYPPQETQYF. CDR3 DNA: TGTGCCAGTAGTACCTACGCCTACCCGCCTCAAGAGACCCAGTACTTC.

The chain recombines TRBV4-1 with TRBJ2-2, with 8 bases aligning to TRBD2. CDR1 MGHRA and CDR2 YSYEKL come from the germline V gene. This CDR3 contains 20 residues. Trimming removed 4 bases from V and 6 bases from J; junction bases left unmatched: 22. The CDR3 here is CASSLWQRGSGILSSGELFF. DNA for the CDR3: TGCGCCAGCAGCCTCTGGCAAAGAGGTAGCGGGATCCTATCCTCCGGGGAGCTGTTTTTT.

This chain links TRBV10-1 with TRBJ1-3; D gene uncertain. Germline lookup yields CDR1 WNHNN and CDR2 SYGVQD (reference sequence). This CDR3 comprises 14 residues. V was trimmed by 5 bases and J by 0 bases, leaving 8 bases between them. This CDR3 is CASSSVTSGNTIYF. The DNA for the CDR3 is TGCGCCAGCAGTTCAGTCACCTCTGGAAACACCATATATTTT.

The chain joins TRBV20-1 to TRBJ2-7, with D hard to call. Looked up from germline, CDR1 is DFQATT and CDR2 is SNEGSKA (reference sequence). The V end was cut by 4 bases, the J end by 6 bases, with 10 bases between. This CDR3 contains 11 residues. This CDR3 reads CSATRSSEQYF. The CDR3 DNA reads as TGCAGTGCTACCCGGAGTTCCGAGCAGTACTTC.

This clone was detected only once. V is TRBV28 and J is TRBJ1-3, with D possibly matching TRBD1 (5 bases). The CDR3 contains 15 residues. The V end lost 6 bases, the J end lost 0 bases, and 12 bases lay between the germline ends. Germline CDR1 is MDHEN and CDR2 is SYDVKM. CDR3 residues: CASSPVGASGNTIYF. As DNA, the CDR3 is TGTGCCAGCAGCCCCGTAGGGGCCTCTGGAAACACCATATATTTT.

The CDR3, as DNA: TGCGCCAGCGGGACTAGCGGGAGAGGAGAGACCCAGTACTTC. Translation gives CASGTSGRGETQYF. The chain employs TRBV5-1 and TRBJ2-5; 14 bases align to TRBD2. The germline CDR1 and CDR2 sequences are SGHRS and YFSETQ. This CDR3 has 14 amino acids. Germline trimming cut 7 bases from V and 4 bases from J; bases unmatched to any gene: 3.

The rearrangement links TRBV6-5 to TRBJ1-5; D is possibly TRBD1 (5 bases). This CDR3 spans 14 amino acids. The V end lost 2 bases, the J end lost 4 bases, and 9 bases lay between the germline ends. Per germline, CDR1 MNHEY and CDR2 SVGAGI. CDR3 in DNA: TGTGCCAGCAGTTACGCTTCAGGGAATCAGCCCCAGCATTTT. Amino acids: CASSYASGNQPQHF.

This clone was observed a few times. The V call is TRBV4-1, the J call TRBJ1-1; 10 nucleotides line up with TRBD1. The CDR3 consists of 16 residues. The trim removed 4 bases at V and 0 bases at J, leaving 5 bases unmatched. Looked up from germline, CDR1 is MGHRA and CDR2 is YSYEKL. CDR3 in amino acids: CASSRGTGEVNTEAFF. The CDR3 DNA is TGCGCCAGCAGCCGAGGGACAGGGGAAGTGAACACTGAAGCTTTCTTT.

This chain connects TRBV23-1 to TRBJ2-6; no definite D call. TRBV23-1 is an open reading frame, and its role is uncertain. The CDR3 consists of 18 residues. The germline V and J ends were trimmed by 5 bases and 0 bases, with 17 bases remaining between them. Written as DNA, the CDR3 is TGCGCCAGCAGTTTACATCAGCCCAACTACTCTGGGGCCAACGTCCTGACTTTC. Residues: CASSLHQPNYSGANVLTF.

The V and J genes are TRBV19 and TRBJ1-2; possibly TRBD1 for D (6 bases). CDR1 and CDR2 (germline): LNHDA, SQIVND (reference sequence). The CDR3 is 13 residues long. V was shortened by 10 bases and J by 2 bases, with 14 bases between the two germline ends. The CDR3 DNA is TGTGCCACCAGTCGGGACACCAACTATGGCTACACCTTC. Translation gives CATSRDTNYGYTF.